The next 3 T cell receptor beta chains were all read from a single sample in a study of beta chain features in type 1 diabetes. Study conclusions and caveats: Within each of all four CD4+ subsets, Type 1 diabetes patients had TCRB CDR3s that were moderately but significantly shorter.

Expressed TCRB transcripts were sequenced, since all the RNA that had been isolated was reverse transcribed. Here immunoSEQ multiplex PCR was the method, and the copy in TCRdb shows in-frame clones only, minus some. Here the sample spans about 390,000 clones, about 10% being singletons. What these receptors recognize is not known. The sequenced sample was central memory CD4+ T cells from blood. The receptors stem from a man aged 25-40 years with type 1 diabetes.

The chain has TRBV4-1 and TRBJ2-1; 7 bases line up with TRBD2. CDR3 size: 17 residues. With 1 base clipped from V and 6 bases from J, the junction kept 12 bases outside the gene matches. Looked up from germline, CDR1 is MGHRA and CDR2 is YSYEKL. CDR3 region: CASSQGPGTTIGNEQFF. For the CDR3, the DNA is TGCGCCAGCAGCCAAGGTCCTGGGACTACCATCGGCAATGAGCAGTTCTTC.

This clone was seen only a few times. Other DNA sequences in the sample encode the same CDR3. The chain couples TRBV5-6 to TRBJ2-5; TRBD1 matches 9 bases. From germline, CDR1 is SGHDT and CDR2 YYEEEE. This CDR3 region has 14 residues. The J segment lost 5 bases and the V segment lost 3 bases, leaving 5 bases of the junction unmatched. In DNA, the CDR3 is TGTGCCAGCAGCTCCCCTGGACAGGGGGAGACCCAGTACTTC. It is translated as CASSSPGQGETQYF.

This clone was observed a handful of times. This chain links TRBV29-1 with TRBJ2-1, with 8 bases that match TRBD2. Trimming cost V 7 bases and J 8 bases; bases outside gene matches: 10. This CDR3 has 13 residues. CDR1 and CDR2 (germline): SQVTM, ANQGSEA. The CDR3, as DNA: TGCAGCGGTCTTGCGGGAGGAGGTGATGAGCAGTTCTTC. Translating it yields CSGLAGGGDEQFF.